Each of the 24 T cell receptor beta chains below was sequenced from the same sample in a study of neurological immune-mediated disorders. TCRdb independently ran MiXCR on the 5' RACE reads; one entry per CDR3 protein. Of approximately 50,000 distinct CDR3 sequences listed, 7.5% to 9.5% are singletons. The time point here: longitudinal time-point 3. What was sequenced was PBMCs. The receptor source for this set is a woman aged 40 to 55 in good health.

This clonotype showed up many times. J is TRBJ2-5 and V is TRBV12-3 or TRBV12-4; no clear D. Trimming pared 3 bases from V and 1 base from J, leaving 6 bases between. This CDR3 is built from 13 residues. As DNA, the CDR3 is TGTGCCAGCAGTTTTGTCAGCCAAGAGACCCAGTACTTC. It specifies CASSFVSQETQYF.

This clonotype was recorded at least ten times. V gene TRBV15 combines with J gene TRBJ2-6, with a weak D call TRBD1 (6 bases). V gave up 3 bases and J gave up 8 bases, with 11 bases separating them. Per germline, CDR1 LNHNV and CDR2 YYDKDF (reference sequence). CDR3 length: 14 amino acids. The CDR3 region is CATSRGHDSNVLTF. The CDR3 coding sequence is TGTGCCACCAGCAGGGGACACGATTCCAACGTCCTGACTTTC.

This clonotype occurred many times. CDR3 coding DNA: TGCGCCAGCAGCCAAGAGGAGAGGTCCGCGTATGAAAAACTGTTTTTT. It translates to CASSQEERSAYEKLFF. The chain carries TRBV4-1 and TRBJ1-4; D not certain. Germline CDR1 is MGHRA and CDR2 is YSYEKL. V was shortened by 0 bases and J by 6 bases, with 14 bases between the two germline ends. The CDR3 length is 16 residues.

This clonotype was recorded at least ten times. The chain recombines TRBV19 with TRBJ2-6; D gene ambiguous. The CDR3 runs to 15 residues. Trimming took off 1 base at V and 2 bases at J, with 6 bases between the two ends. The germline gives CDR1 LNHDA, CDR2 SQIVND (reference sequence). CDR3 sequence reads: CASSIAMAGANVLTF. In DNA form, the CDR3 reads TGTGCCAGTAGTATAGCGATGGCTGGGGCCAACGTCCTGACTTTC.

This clonotype was observed many times. The gene calls are TRBV6-2 or TRBV6-3 and TRBJ2-3; D uncertain. CDR3 length equals 12 residues. Trimming cost V 5 bases and J 2 bases, with 5 bases left between them. CDR1 and CDR2 from the germline V gene are MNHEY and SVGEGT. CDR3: CASSPITDTQYF. CDR3 nucleotides: TGTGCCAGCAGTCCCATCACAGATACGCAGTATTTT.

With regard to this clonotype: Possible read error: a much larger clone is one base away. Lacking the conserved final phenylalanine or tryptophan, this CDR3 likely reflects a read error. The rearrangement uses TRBV6-1 and TRBJ1-1, with a tentative D call TRBD1 (5 bases). In germline, CDR1 is MNHNS, CDR2 SASEGT. The length of the CDR3 is 11 residues. The ends were cut back, 6 bases at V and 7 bases at J, with 9 bases in the middle. The CDR3 region has the DNA TGTGCCAGCAGGGGACGGATTGAAGCTTTCTGT. This codes for CASRGRIEAFC.

This chain uses TRBV24-1 with TRBJ2-3; 7 bases map to TRBD2. V gave up 12 bases and J gave up 6 bases; unmatched junction bases: 17. CDR1 and CDR2 from the germline V gene are KGHDR and SFDVKD. CDR3 length: 15 amino acids. The CDR3: CAPPTKAGISDTQYF. DNA of the CDR3: TGTGCCCCGCCAACTAAAGCGGGAATATCGGATACGCAGTATTTT.

There are many counts of this clonotype. The chain joins TRBV29-1 to TRBJ1-2; TRBD1 is a possible D gene (5 bases). Germline CDR1 SQVTM, CDR2 ANQGSEA. V was trimmed by 2 bases and J by 2 bases, leaving 12 bases between them. There are 14 residues in the CDR3. The CDR3 loop reads CSVESGQPNYGYTF. The CDR3 region has the DNA TGCAGCGTTGAATCAGGGCAGCCCAACTATGGCTACACCTTC.

Many counts were recorded for this clonotype. J is TRBJ2-3 and V is TRBV4-3, with TRBD2 identical over 14 bases. Germline trimming cut 4 bases from V and 4 bases from J; bases unmatched to any gene: 10. CDR1 is LGHNA, CDR2 YSLEER, per germline. The CDR3 loop spans 18 amino acids. CDR3 loop: CASSRRLAGGQSSDTQYF. Written as DNA, the CDR3 is TGCGCCAGCAGCCGTCGACTAGCGGGAGGGCAAAGCTCAGATACGCAGTATTTT.

Many counts were recorded for this clonotype. The chain uses TRBV20-1 and TRBJ2-7; D possibly uses TRBD1 or TRBD2 (5 bases each). The V gene's germline CDR1 is DFQATT and CDR2 SNEGSKA (reference sequence). Trimming cost V 1 base and J 2 bases, with 15 bases left between them. The CDR3 length is 15 residues. As DNA, the CDR3 is TGCAGTGCTAGAGTGATGGGGGAAGGGACCTACGAGCAGTACTTC. Its protein product is CSARVMGEGTYEQYF.

Many counts were recorded for this clonotype. The V gene is TRBV7-2, the J gene TRBJ2-6; D is undetermined. Trimming pared 3 bases from V and 2 bases from J, leaving 8 bases between. The CDR3 is 15 amino acids. CDR1 and CDR2 (germline): SGHTA, FQGNSA. The CDR3 coding sequence is TGTGCCAGCAGCTTCGGCCACACTGGGGCCAACGTCCTGACTTTC. Its translation is CASSFGHTGANVLTF.

This clonotype was counted ten times or more. CDR3 coding DNA: TGTGCCAGCAGCGCAGAGTTACTAGCGCCCGATAATGAGCAGTTCTTC. It codes for CASSAELLAPDNEQFF. The rearrangement joins TRBV7-7 to TRBJ2-1; the match to TRBD2 covers 7 bases. J was trimmed by 7 bases and V by 5 bases; bases with no gene match: 14. The CDR3 is 16 residues long. Germline values: CDR1 SSHAT, CDR2 FNYEAQ (reference sequence).

V and J are TRBV20-1 and TRBJ2-7; 14 nucleotides agree with TRBD2. The CDR3 is 15 residues long. Germline lookup yields CDR1 DFQATT and CDR2 SNEGSKA (reference sequence). J gave up 4 bases and V 6 bases, and 8 bases lay outside the gene matches. As DNA, the CDR3 is TGCAGTGCCCCTGTTGGGACTAGCGGGAGTTACGAGCAGTACTTC. Translating gives CSAPVGTSGSYEQYF.

The sample holds many counts of this clonotype. V gene TRBV5-1 combines with J gene TRBJ1-6; 7 nucleotides line up with TRBD1. The germline V gene encodes CDR1 SGHRS and CDR2 YFSETQ. V was clipped by 0 bases and J by 10 bases; unmatched bases: 7. The CDR3 loop spans 15 amino acids. The chain's CDR3 is CASSLAGQGGSPLHF. The DNA of the CDR3 is TGCGCCAGCAGCTTGGCCGGGCAGGGGGGCTCACCCCTCCACTTT.

This clonotype was seen ten or more times. The V call is TRBV15, the J call TRBJ1-3, with D hard to call. This CDR3 has 17 residues. Germline assignment: CDR1 LNHNV and CDR2 YYDKDF (reference sequence). V shed 0 bases and J shed 2 bases, with 14 bases lying between them. DNA of the CDR3: TGTGCCACCAGCAGAGAATTGGAGGGTTTCGCTGGAAACACCATATATTTT. It is translated as CATSRELEGFAGNTIYF.

The CDR3 spells CASSSRQGTFGNTIYF. The CDR3 coding sequence is TGCGCCAGCAGCTCACGACAGGGGACGTTCGGAAACACCATATATTTT. The genes are TRBV5-1 and TRBJ1-3, with 8 nucleotides matching TRBD1. The CDR3 totals 16 residues. V dropped 3 bases and J dropped 4; count of bases not matched to a gene: 9. Germline V lookup: CDR1 SGHRS, CDR2 YFSETQ.

This clonotype was detected many times. The genes are TRBV4-3 and TRBJ1-1; 7 bases are shared with TRBD1. The V gene's germline CDR1 is LGHNA and CDR2 YSLEER. V lost 0 bases, J lost 10 bases, and 5 bases stayed unmatched. CDR3 length: 13 residues. The CDR3 sequence is CASSQERRGRAFF. The CDR3 DNA reads TGCGCCAGCAGCCAAGAGCGGAGGGGGCGAGCTTTCTTT.

This clonotype was detected many times. This chain joins TRBV29-1 and TRBJ1-1; D ambiguous. This CDR3 comprises 9 residues. Trimming took 8 bases from V and 11 from J, leaving 12 bases between them. Germline assignment: CDR1 SQVTM and CDR2 ANQGSEA. The CDR3, as DNA: TGCAGCTCCGATCCGGGGGCTTTCTTT. Encoded protein: CSSDPGAFF.

This clonotype appeared many times. The gene calls are TRBV6-5 and TRBJ2-7, with 7 positions matching TRBD1. Per germline, CDR1 MNHEY and CDR2 SVGAGI. This CDR3 has 18 amino acids. With 2 bases clipped from V and 7 bases from J, the junction kept 20 bases outside the gene matches. The CDR3 bases are TGTGCCAGCAGTTACAGGGTCACATCGACAGGGAAGACGGGGGAGCAGTACTTC. Amino acid sequence: CASSYRVTSTGKTGEQYF.

This clonotype has a count of ten or more. The genes are TRBV5-1 and TRBJ2-3; TRBD2 is a possible D gene (6 bases). V dropped 0 bases and J dropped 2 bases, with 16 bases sitting between them. This CDR3 contains 17 residues. Germline assignment: CDR1 SGHRS and CDR2 YFSETQ. The CDR3 coding sequence is TGCGCCAGCAGCTTGGTGAGGTGGGGGGAAAACACAGATACGCAGTATTTT. Amino acids: CASSLVRWGENTDTQYF.

This clonotype was seen repeatedly, ten times or more. The CDR3 coding sequence is TGCAGTGCTAGAGTTGGCGGTTTAGGGACTGAAGCTTTCTTT. Protein product: CSARVGGLGTEAFF. The gene calls are TRBV20-1 and TRBJ1-1, with D unresolved. The CDR3 is 14 residues long. Germline V gene data show CDR1 as DFQATT and CDR2 as SNEGSKA (reference sequence). Deletions cut 1 base from V and 5 bases from J, with 14 bases between.

In its sample, this clonotype was seen many times. This sequence joins TRBV29-1 and TRBJ2-2; D not certain. Germline V CDR1 and CDR2: SQVTM, ANQGSEA. V gave up 4 bases and J gave up 4 bases, with 7 bases separating them. The CDR3 has 12 residues. The CDR3 protein is CSVGRSTGELFF. The CDR3 coding sequence is TGCAGCGTTGGTCGCAGCACCGGGGAGCTGTTTTTT.

This clonotype was found many times. The chain combines TRBV7-2 with TRBJ2-7; 8 nucleotides match TRBD2. The V and J ends lost 3 bases and 7 bases, in that order; junction bases with no gene match: 8. Germline loops: CDR1 SGHTA, CDR2 FQGNSA. This CDR3 spans 14 amino acids. CDR3 amino acids: CASSFRGGAGEQYF. DNA of the CDR3: TGTGCCAGCAGCTTCCGGGGGGGGGCTGGTGAGCAGTACTTC.

The sample holds many counts of this clonotype. The rearrangement links TRBV7-2 to TRBJ2-1; 10 bases agree with TRBD2. CDR1 is SGHTA, CDR2 FQGNSA, per germline. The CDR3 loop spans 12 amino acids. V shed 8 bases and J 9 bases; nucleotides not matched to a gene: 4. CDR3 coding DNA: TGTGCCAGCGCTAGCGGGAGCCGTGAGCAGTTCTTC. Translated, it gives CASASGSREQFF.